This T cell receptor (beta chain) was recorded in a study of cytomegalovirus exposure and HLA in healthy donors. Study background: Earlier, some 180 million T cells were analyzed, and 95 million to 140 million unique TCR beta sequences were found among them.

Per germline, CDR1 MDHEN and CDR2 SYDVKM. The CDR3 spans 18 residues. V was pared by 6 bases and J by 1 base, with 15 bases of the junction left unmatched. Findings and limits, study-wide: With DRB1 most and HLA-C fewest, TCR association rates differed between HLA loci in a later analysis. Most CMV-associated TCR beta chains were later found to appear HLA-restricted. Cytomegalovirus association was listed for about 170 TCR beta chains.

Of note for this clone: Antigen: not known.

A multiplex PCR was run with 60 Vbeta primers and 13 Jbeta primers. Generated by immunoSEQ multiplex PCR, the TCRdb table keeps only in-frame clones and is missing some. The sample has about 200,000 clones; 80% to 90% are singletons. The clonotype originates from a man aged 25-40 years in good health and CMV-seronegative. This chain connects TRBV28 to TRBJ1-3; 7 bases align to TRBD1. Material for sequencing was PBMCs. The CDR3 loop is CASSGIRGQVFSGNTIYF. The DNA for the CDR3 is TGTGCCAGCAGCGGCATTCGAGGACAGGTTTTTTCTGGAAACACCATATATTTT.